This TCR beta chain was identified during a study of blood T cell repertoires in COVID-19. Clones were read by immunoSEQ multiplex PCR, and TCRdb kept only the in-frame ones, dropping some. Found here are about 260,000 clones, 87% of them singletons; the top ten hold about 1.6%. Of note for this clone: The junction differs from germline at one of its ends, possibly a read error.

Germline CDR1 reads MNHEY; CDR2 reads SVGAGI. This CDR3 region has 11 residues. The receptor comes from a woman aged 40-49 years who had recovered from COVID-19. Sequencing was done on a sample of peripheral blood. V is TRBV6-5 and J is TRBJ1-1; 7 positions match TRBD1. The CDR3 region has the DNA TGTGCCAGCAGTTACGGCGACAGGGCCTACTTT. Translating it yields CASSYGDRAYF.